The source of this TCR beta chain is a study of cytomegalovirus exposure and HLA in healthy donors. PCR involved 60 Vbeta and 13 Jbeta primers. The data were produced by immunoSEQ multiplex PCR, yet TCRdb's version contains in-frame clones alone and is incomplete. Seen here are about 130,000 clones, 70% to 75% observed once, and the top ten hold 5.5% to 8%. The source material was PBMCs. The receptor comes from a male donor in good health and CMV-seronegative.

The CDR3 sequence: CATSRPADRGLGNEQFF. DNA of the CDR3: TGTGCCACCAGCAGACCTGCTGACAGGGGTTTGGGGAATGAGCAGTTCTTC. This chain links TRBV15 with TRBJ2-1, with 8 bases identical to TRBD1. V shed 2 bases, J shed 7 bases, and the junction held 13 bases outside the gene matches. This CDR3 region has 17 residues. From germline, CDR1 is LNHNV and CDR2 YYDKDF (reference sequence).